Shown below are 27 T cell receptor beta chains from a single sample sequenced in a study of cytomegalovirus exposure and HLA in healthy donors. Researchers ran the PCR with 60 Vbeta and 13 Jbeta primers. Profiled with immunoSEQ multiplex PCR; TCRdb holds only in-frame clones, not every one. The sample includes approximately 100,000 clones. The sample consisted of PBMCs. Receptor source: a man in his forties in good health and CMV-seronegative.

V gene TRBV18 combines with J gene TRBJ1-1; maybe TRBD1 (5 bases). The CDR3 has 15 residues. Trimming pared 3 bases from V and 6 bases from J, leaving 17 bases between. Germline V gives CDR1 KGHSH, CDR2 LQKENI. In nucleotides, the CDR3 is TGTGCCAGCTCACCGAGGGGACTGGATTTTTCTGAAGCTTTCTTT. Residues: CASSPRGLDFSEAFF.

The chain joins TRBV28 to TRBJ2-5, with TRBD2 matching over 10 bases. Per the germline V gene, CDR1 is MDHEN and CDR2 is SYDVKM. V lost 3 bases to trimming and J lost 5 bases; unmatched junction nucleotides: 6. This CDR3 is 15 amino acids long. DNA of the CDR3: TGTGCCAGCAGTTTTGGGACTAGCGATATCGAGACCCAGTACTTC. Translation: CASSFGTSDIETQYF.

This rearrangement joins TRBV11-2 to TRBJ2-1; TRBD2 matches at 11 bases. The junction had 8 bases not matched to a gene; V was cut back by 4 bases and J by 6 bases. The germline V gene has CDR1 SGHAT and CDR2 FQNNGV. This CDR3 comprises 16 residues. CDR3 loop: CASSSPGLAELNEQFF. As DNA, the CDR3 is TGTGCCAGCAGCTCTCCGGGACTAGCGGAGCTCAATGAGCAGTTCTTC.

The V call is TRBV18, the J call TRBJ2-7; D is undetermined. Trimming took off 2 bases at V and 1 base at J, with 3 bases between the two ends. Germline CDR1 and CDR2: KGHSH and LQKENI. The CDR3 length is 12 residues. The CDR3 DNA reads as TGTGCCAGCTCACCATTATCCTACGAGCAGTACTTC. Protein: CASSPLSYEQYF.

This chain connects TRBV5-1 to TRBJ2-5; the match to TRBD1 covers 9 bases. Germline V CDR1 and CDR2: SGHRS, YFSETQ. The CDR3 loop spans 15 amino acids. The V segment lost 5 bases and the J segment 3 bases; nucleotides outside the gene matches: 8. CDR3 protein: CASSRTGAQEETQYF. The CDR3 bases are TGCGCCAGCAGTCGGACAGGGGCGCAAGAAGAGACCCAGTACTTC.

The rearrangement joins TRBV7-8 to TRBJ2-1; D ambiguous. The CDR3 loop spans 16 amino acids. Germline V gene lookup returns CDR1 SGHVS and CDR2 FQNEAQ. V lost 5 bases and J 0 bases, leaving 14 bases between the germline ends. CDR3 loop: CASSRLQQSSYNEQFF. The DNA for the CDR3 is TGTGCCAGCAGCCGCCTACAGCAGAGCTCCTACAATGAGCAGTTCTTC.

This chain links TRBV4-3 with TRBJ1-2, with TRBD1 identical over 7 bases. Germline CDR1 is LGHNA and CDR2 is YSLEER. Trimming at V came to 3 bases and at J to 7 bases, leaving 8 bases not matched to a gene. This CDR3 spans 14 amino acids. The CDR3 is CASSQPEQGFGYTF. As DNA, the CDR3 is TGCGCCAGCAGCCAGCCGGAACAGGGGTTTGGCTACACCTTC.

The rearrangement uses TRBV10-3 and TRBJ2-7, with TRBD1 identical over 9 bases. Germline trimming cut 10 bases from V and 4 bases from J; bases unmatched to any gene: 11. Germline V gene sequence: CDR1 ENHRY, CDR2 SYGVKD. The CDR3 runs 14 residues. The CDR3 DNA reads TGTGCCACCAGGGGAACAGGGGGCGCGTACGAGCAGTACTTC. It translates to CATRGTGGAYEQYF.

Notes on this clone: The sample holds other DNA sequences that translate to the same CDR3. V gene TRBV7-9 combines with J gene TRBJ2-7; no clear D gene. CDR3 length equals 11 residues. In germline, CDR1 is SEHNR, CDR2 FQNEAQ (reference sequence). With 5 bases removed from V and 3 bases from J, the gap between germline ends came to 5 bases. In nucleotides, the CDR3 is TGTGCCAGCAGCCTGAGCTACGAGCAGTACTTC. It translates to CASSLSYEQYF. Full variable domain (rest looked up from reference TRBV7-9 and TRBJ2-7): DTGVSQNPRHKITKRGQNVTFRCDPISEHNRLYWYRQTLGQGPEFLTYFQNEAQLEKSRLLSDRFSAERPKGSFSTLEIQRTEQGDSAMYLCASSLSYEQYFGPGTRLTVT.

The chain carries TRBV6-5 and TRBJ1-1, with D possibly matching TRBD1 (5 bases). V was clipped by 0 bases and J by 1 base, with 9 bases between them. Per germline, CDR1 MNHEY and CDR2 SVGAGI. This CDR3 has 15 residues. CDR3 loop: CASSYSMGGNTEAFF. The CDR3 DNA sequence: TGTGCCAGCAGTTACTCGATGGGGGGGAACACTGAAGCTTTCTTT.

The chain combines TRBV10-3 with TRBJ2-3, with D possibly matching TRBD2 (6 bases). CDR1 is ENHRY, CDR2 SYGVKD, per germline. The CDR3 extends over 16 amino acids. Trimming cost V 6 bases and J 5 bases, with 21 bases left between them. The CDR3 sequence: CAIRGRTGVTRDTQYF. CDR3 bases: TGTGCCATCAGGGGCCGAACGGGGGTTACAAGAGATACGCAGTATTTT.

The chain carries TRBV30 and TRBJ2-3, with 8 bases aligning to TRBD2. This CDR3 region has 13 residues. Unmatched junction bases numbered 2, after V lost 3 bases and J lost 3 bases. CDR1 and CDR2 from the germline V gene are GTSNPN and SVGIG (reference sequence). The CDR3 bases are TGTGCCTGGAGCCCGGGGGGGACAGATACGCAGTATTTT. Translated: CAWSPGGTDTQYF.

The chain carries TRBV6-5 and TRBJ2-1; D is unresolved. V lost 0 bases and J 2 bases, leaving 11 bases between the germline ends. The CDR3 loop spans 16 amino acids. Germline lookup yields CDR1 MNHEY and CDR2 SVGAGI. The CDR3 reads CASSYSSGGAYNEQFF. Here the CDR3 DNA reads TGTGCCAGCAGTTACTCATCGGGTGGCGCCTACAATGAGCAGTTCTTC.

The chain has TRBV11-2 and TRBJ2-3, with 11 bases matching TRBD2. The J segment lost 5 bases and the V segment lost 5 bases, leaving 9 bases of the junction unmatched. The CDR3 covers 16 residues. Per germline, CDR1 SGHAT and CDR2 FQNNGV. DNA for the CDR3: TGTGCCAGCAGCGCCCTAGCGGGAGGCGCCGGAGATACGCAGTATTTT. Amino acid sequence: CASSALAGGAGDTQYF.

V and J are TRBV5-5 and TRBJ1-4; 7 bases map to TRBD1. Per germline, CDR1 SGHKS and CDR2 YYEKEE (reference sequence). V dropped 3 bases and J dropped 10; count of bases not matched to a gene: 12. The CDR3 is 15 residues long. DNA for the CDR3: TGTGCCAGCAGCTCAACGGGACAGCCCCATGGAAAACTGTTTTTT. Translated: CASSSTGQPHGKLFF.

The rearrangement links TRBV27 to TRBJ1-4, with 10 bases lining up with TRBD1. From germline, CDR1 is MNHEY and CDR2 SMNVEV (reference sequence). This CDR3 contains 16 residues. J gave up 1 base and V 7 bases, and 6 bases lay outside the gene matches. CDR3 nucleotide sequence: TGTGCCAGCAATAGGGACAGGGGTAGAACTAATGAAAAACTGTTTTTT. Residues: CASNRDRGRTNEKLFF.

The chain carries TRBV4-3 and TRBJ2-1; TRBD2 matches 10 bases. Germline loops: CDR1 LGHNA, CDR2 YSLEER. The J segment lost 5 bases and the V segment lost 1 base, leaving 14 bases of the junction unmatched. The CDR3 spans 19 residues. This CDR3 reads CASSQVPGASGRGHNEQFF. The DNA of the CDR3 is TGCGCCAGCAGCCAAGTTCCGGGGGCTAGCGGGAGAGGTCACAATGAGCAGTTCTTC.

CDR3 nucleotides: TGTGCCAGCTCACCTCGGGTGGACAATGAGCAGTTCTTC. It translates to CASSPRVDNEQFF. This sequence joins TRBV18 and TRBJ2-1; unclear D gene. CDR1 KGHSH and CDR2 LQKENI come from the germline V gene. This CDR3 spans 13 amino acids. Trimming took 3 bases from V and 5 from J, leaving 8 bases between them.

V and J are TRBV5-1 and TRBJ2-7; D is possibly TRBD2 (6 bases). V dropped 4 bases and J dropped 3 bases, with 14 bases sitting between them. The CDR3 covers 14 residues. From germline, CDR1 is SGHRS and CDR2 YFSETQ. The CDR3 is CASSQGGEDYEQYF. The CDR3 bases are TGCGCCAGCAGCCAAGGCGGGGAGGACTACGAGCAGTACTTC.

The chain is built from TRBV30 and TRBJ1-4; maybe TRBD1 (5 bases). Trimming stripped 1 base from V and 7 bases from J, with 10 bases between. Germline V gives CDR1 GTSNPN, CDR2 SVGIG (reference sequence). The CDR3 spans 13 residues. The CDR3 DNA reads TGTGCCTGGAGTGCACGGGGGGGTGAAAAACTGTTTTTT. Amino acid sequence: CAWSARGGEKLFF.

The V and J genes are TRBV2 and TRBJ1-4; no clear D gene. The CDR3 totals 13 residues. Germline CDR1 reads SNHLY; CDR2 reads FYNNEI. Trimming pared 7 bases from V and 6 bases from J, leaving 12 bases between. CDR3 residues: CASNRFQDEKLFF. CDR3 in DNA: TGTGCCAGCAACCGGTTCCAGGATGAAAAACTGTTTTTT. The full variable domain, in which reference TRBV2 and TRBJ1-4 provide the parts outside the CDR3, is EPEVTQTPSHQVTQMGQEVILRCVPISNHLYFYWYRQILGQKVEFLVSFYNNEISEKSEIFDDQFSVERPDGSNFTLKIRSTKLEDSAMYFCASNRFQDEKLFFGSGTQLSVL.

This chain connects TRBV30 to TRBJ1-2; 7 bases map to TRBD1. Germline V gene lookup returns CDR1 GTSNPN and CDR2 SVGIG (reference sequence). The CDR3 consists of 13 residues. V dropped 2 bases and J dropped 8; count of bases not matched to a gene: 8. CDR3 nucleotides: TGTGCCTGGAGTCCTACAGGGGCGGGGGGCTACACCTTC. Its protein product is CAWSPTGAGGYTF.

The CDR3 loop is CASSSGLAGGTDTQYF. The DNA of the CDR3 is TGTGCCAGCAGCTCTGGGCTAGCGGGGGGCACAGATACGCAGTATTTT. The genes are TRBV5-4 and TRBJ2-3; 10 positions match TRBD2. The CDR3 contains 16 residues. Germline CDR1 reads SGHNT; CDR2 reads YYREEE (reference sequence). V lost 3 bases and J lost 1; bases outside the gene matches: 5.

The V and J genes are TRBV5-4 and TRBJ2-7, with D tentatively TRBD2 (5 bases). Germline CDR1 reads SGHNT; CDR2 reads YYREEE (reference sequence). CDR3 size: 14 residues. V was pared by 0 bases and J by 4 bases, with 11 bases between. The CDR3 nucleotides read TGTGCCAGCAGCTTGGTAGGCGGAGGTTACGAGCAGTACTTC. It specifies CASSLVGGGYEQYF.

The chain has TRBV7-6 and TRBJ2-7; D call uncertain. V was pared by 2 bases and J by 4 bases, with 9 bases between. The CDR3 spans 13 residues. Germline CDR1 is SGHVS and CDR2 is FNYEAQ. The CDR3 coding sequence is TGTGCCAGCAGCTTATTGGCTGTGTACGAGCAGTACTTC. It is translated as CASSLLAVYEQYF.

The CDR3 sequence is CASSVDRGTGANVLTF. CDR3 bases: TGTGCCAGCAGTGTTGACAGGGGGACTGGGGCCAACGTCCTGACTTTC. This chain joins TRBV2 and TRBJ2-6, with TRBD1 matching over 9 bases. Per the germline V gene, CDR1 is SNHLY and CDR2 is FYNNEI. The length of the CDR3 is 16 residues. V was clipped by 4 bases and J by 2 bases; unmatched bases: 3.

The chain links TRBV7-9 to TRBJ1-6, with 8 bases that match TRBD1. J was trimmed by 5 bases and V by 7 bases; bases with no gene match: 7. Germline CDR1 and CDR2: SEHNR and FQNEAQ (reference sequence). CDR3 length: 15 residues. CDR3 nucleotide sequence: TGTGCCAGCAAGCGAGGACAGGGAGATAATTCACCCCTCCACTTT. Protein sequence: CASKRGQGDNSPLHF. The full variable domain, with the rest looked up from reference TRBV7-9 and TRBJ1-6, is DTGVSQNPRHKITKRGQNVTFRCDPISEHNRLYWYRQTLGQGPEFLTYFQNEAQLEKSRLLSDRFSAERPKGSFSTLEIQRTEQGDSAMYLCASKRGQGDNSPLHFGNGTRLTVT.